The 3 T cell receptor beta chains reported below all come from one sample, sequenced in a study of cytomegalovirus exposure and HLA in healthy donors. With 60 Vbeta and 13 Jbeta primers, the PCR was carried out. TCRdb's table, derived via immunoSEQ multiplex PCR, lists solely in-frame clones and lacks some. The sample has approximately 54,000 clones, approximately 81% seen once; the top ten hold approximately 2.8%. Input material: PBMCs. These receptors were collected from a woman between 18 and 29 years old in good health and CMV-seronegative.

The chain recombines TRBV7-9 with TRBJ2-7; 10 bases fit TRBD2. Per the germline V gene, CDR1 is SEHNR and CDR2 is FQNEAQ (reference sequence). V trimming: 1 base; J trimming: 3 bases; junction bases outside the gene matches: 3. The CDR3 runs to 15 residues. The CDR3 protein is CASSLDPSGSYEQYF. The CDR3 DNA is TGTGCCAGCAGCTTAGATCCTAGCGGGAGCTACGAGCAGTACTTC.

The rearrangement joins TRBV15 to TRBJ1-1; D gene unclear. The CDR3 spans 15 residues. Trimming took off 2 bases at V and 2 bases at J, with 12 bases between the two ends. Germline V gene sequence: CDR1 LNHNV, CDR2 YYDKDF (reference sequence). CDR3 nucleotides: TGTGCCACCAGCAGAAACGGGGAGGCTAACACTGAAGCTTTCTTT. As protein: CATSRNGEANTEAFF.

The genes are TRBV15 and TRBJ1-2; 12 nucleotides agree with TRBD1. Germline-derived CDR1 and CDR2 are LNHNV and YYDKDF (reference sequence). Losses at the gene ends were 3 bases for V and 4 bases for J; bases not matched to a gene: 9. The CDR3 is 17 amino acids. The DNA for the CDR3 is TGTGCCACCAGCAGGTTGAGTAGGGACAGGGGGCTCTATGGCTACACCTTC. It encodes CATSRLSRDRGLYGYTF.